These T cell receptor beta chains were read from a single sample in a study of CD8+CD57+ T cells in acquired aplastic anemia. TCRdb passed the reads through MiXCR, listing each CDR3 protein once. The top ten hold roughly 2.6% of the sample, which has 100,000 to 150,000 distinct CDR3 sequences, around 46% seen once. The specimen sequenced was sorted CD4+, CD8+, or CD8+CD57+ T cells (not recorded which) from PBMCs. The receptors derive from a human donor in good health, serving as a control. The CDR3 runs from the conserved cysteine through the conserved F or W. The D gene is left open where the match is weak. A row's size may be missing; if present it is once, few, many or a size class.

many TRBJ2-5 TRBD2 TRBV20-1 CSARGLAGGGHQETQYF TGCAGTGCCCGCGGACTAGCGGGGGGGGGTCACCAAGAGACCCAGTACTTC
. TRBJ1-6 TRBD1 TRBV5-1 CASSLVGTANSYNSPLHF TGCGCCAGCAGCCTTGTCGGGACAGCGAACTCCTATAATTCACCCCTCCACTTT
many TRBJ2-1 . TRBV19 CASSIVGTGNEQFF TGTGCCAGTAGTATAGTAGGAACAGGGAATGAGCAGTTCTTC
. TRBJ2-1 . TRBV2 CASSEANVNERFF TGCGCCAGCAGTGAGGCAAACGTCAATGAGCGGTTCTTC
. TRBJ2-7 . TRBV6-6 CASSSQGEHF TGTGCCAGCAGTTCCCAGGGCGAACACTTC
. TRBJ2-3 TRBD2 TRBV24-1 CATSASGRSTDTQYF TGTGCCACCAGTGCAAGCGGGAGGAGCACAGATACGCAGTATTTT
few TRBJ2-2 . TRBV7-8 CASLGPTGELFF TGTGCCAGCTTAGGCCCGACCGGGGAGCTGTTTTTT
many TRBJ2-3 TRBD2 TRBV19 CASSAHTSGGADTQYF TGTGCCAGTAGTGCCCATACTAGCGGGGGGGCAGATACGCAGTATTTT
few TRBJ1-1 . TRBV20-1 CSASRQLNTEAFF TGCAGTGCTAGTAGGCAGCTGAACACTGAAGCTTTCTTT
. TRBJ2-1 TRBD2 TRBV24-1 CATSPTSGNYNEQFF TGTGCCACCAGTCCGACTAGCGGGAACTACAATGAGCAGTTCTTC
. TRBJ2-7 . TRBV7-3 CASSPGPEYEQYF TGTGCCAGCAGCCCCGGACCGGAATACGAGCAGTACTTC
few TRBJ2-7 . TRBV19 CASSIAQSYEQYF TGTGCCAGTAGTATTGCACAGTCCTACGAGCAGTACTTC
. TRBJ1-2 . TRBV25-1 CASSESEGYYGYTF TGTGCCAGCAGTGAATCCGAGGGGTACTATGGCTACACCTTC
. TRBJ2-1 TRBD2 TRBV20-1 CSAKATSGSYNEQSF TGCAGTGCTAAGGCTACTAGCGGCTCCTACAATGAGCAGTCCTTC
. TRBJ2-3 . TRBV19 CASSIVLQEDTQYF TGTGCCAGTAGTATAGTCCTACAGGAGGATACGCAGTATTTT
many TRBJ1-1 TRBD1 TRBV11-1 CASSLAGTASTEAFF TGTGCCAGCAGCTTAGCGGGGACAGCCTCCACTGAAGCTTTCTTT
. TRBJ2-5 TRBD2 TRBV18 CASSPILAGGQETQYF TGTGCCAGCTCACCTATACTAGCGGGGGGCCAGGAGACCCAGTACTTC
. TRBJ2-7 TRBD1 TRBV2 CASSLPGQGVEQYF TGTGCCAGCAGTCTTCCGGGACAGGGGGTCGAGCAGTACTTC
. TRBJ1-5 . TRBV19 CASSIGGDQPQHF TGTGCCAGTAGTATAGGGGGGGATCAGCCCCAGCATTTT
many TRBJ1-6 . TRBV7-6 CASSLVRDLNSPLHF TGTGCCAGCAGCTTAGTTCGGGATCTTAATTCACCCCTCCACTTT
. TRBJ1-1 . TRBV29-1 CSVPKGPNTEAFF TGCAGCGTTCCTAAGGGCCCTAACACTGAAGCTTTCTTT
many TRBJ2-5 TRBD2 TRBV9 CASSRLAGGRQETQYF TGTGCCAGCAGCAGACTAGCGGGGGGGCGCCAAGAGACCCAGTACTTC
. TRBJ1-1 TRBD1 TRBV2 CASRTGTTEAFF TGTGCCAGCAGGACAGGGACGACTGAAGCTTTCTTT
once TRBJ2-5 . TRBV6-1 CASRGGRGQETQYF TGTGCCAGCAGGGGGGGCAGGGGGCAAGAGACCCAGTACTTC
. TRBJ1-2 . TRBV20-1 CSARDQGGGYGYTF TGCAGTGCTAGAGATCAAGGAGGGGGCTATGGCTACACCTTC
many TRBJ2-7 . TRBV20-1 CSASLPSGARYEQYF TGCAGTGCTAGCCTTCCGTCTGGGGCTAGGTACGAGCAGTACTTC
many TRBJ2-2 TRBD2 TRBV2 CASSRLAGGNGELFF TGTGCCAGCAGTAGACTAGCGGGGGGCAACGGGGAGCTGTTTTTT
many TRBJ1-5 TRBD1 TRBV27 CASSLRGPQPQHF TGTGCCAGCAGTTTGAGGGGGCCTCAGCCCCAGCATTTT
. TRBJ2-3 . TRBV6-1 CASREDFPDTQYF TGTGCCAGCAGGGAGGACTTTCCAGATACGCAGTATTTT
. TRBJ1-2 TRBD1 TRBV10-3 CANGQGYGYTF TGTGCCAACGGACAGGGGTATGGCTACACCTTC
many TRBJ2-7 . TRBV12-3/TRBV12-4 CASSLNRAREQYF TGTGCCAGCAGTTTAAACAGGGCCAGGGAGCAGTACTTC
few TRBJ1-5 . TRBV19 CASNYDSNQPQHF TGTGCCAGTAATTACGACAGTAATCAGCCCCAGCATTTT
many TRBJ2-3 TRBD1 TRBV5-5 CASSLDRIQGTQYF TGTGCCAGCAGTTTGGACAGGATTCAGGGTACGCAGTATTTT
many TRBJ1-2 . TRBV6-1 CASSETVRYGYTF TGTGCCAGCAGTGAGACAGTACGTTATGGCTACACCTTC
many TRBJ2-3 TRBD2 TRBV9 CASSVDWAGGHTDTQYF TGTGCCAGCAGCGTCGACTGGGCGGGGGGACACACAGATACGCAGTATTTT
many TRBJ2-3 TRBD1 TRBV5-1 CVSSFGQGTDTQYF TGCGTCAGCAGCTTCGGACAGGGGACAGATACGCAGTATTTT
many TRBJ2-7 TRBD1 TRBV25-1 CASSARDGRGREQYF TGTGCCAGCAGTGCCAGAGATGGCAGGGGGCGCGAGCAGTACTTC
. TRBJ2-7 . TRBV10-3 CAISERPYEQYF TGTGCCATCAGTGAACGTCCCTACGAGCAGTACTTC
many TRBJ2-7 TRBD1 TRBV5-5 CASSLAAGQGGYEQYF TGTGCCAGCAGCTTGGCCGCGGGACAGGGAGGCTACGAGCAGTACTTC
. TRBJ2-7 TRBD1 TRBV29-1 CSVVRDRAYEQYF TGCAGCGTCGTCCGGGACAGGGCGTACGAGCAGTACTTC
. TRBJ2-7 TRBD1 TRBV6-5 CASSYGQGGFYEQYF TGTGCCAGCAGTTACGGACAGGGGGGGTTCTACGAGCAGTACTTC
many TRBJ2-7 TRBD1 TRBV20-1 CSADRDSYEQYF TGCAGTGCTGACCGGGACAGCTACGAGCAGTACTTC
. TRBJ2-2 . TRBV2 CASRGQSNTGELFF TGTGCCAGCAGGGGCCAGTCGAACACCGGGGAGCTGTTTTTT
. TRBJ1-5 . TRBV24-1 CATSDSWGPGQPQHF TGTGCCACCAGTGATTCGTGGGGTCCGGGACAGCCCCAGCATTTT
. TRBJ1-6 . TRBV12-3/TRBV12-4 CASSPGLAGSYRVGNSPLHF TGTGCCAGCAGTCCGGGACTAGCGGGATCCTACAGGGTTGGGAATTCACCCCTCCACTTT
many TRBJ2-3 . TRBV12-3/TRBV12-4 CASSSNADTQYF TGTGCCAGCTCTAGCAATGCAGATACGCAGTATTTT
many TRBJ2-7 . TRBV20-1 CSARDPLGTYEQYF TGCAGTGCTAGAGATCCGCTCGGTACCTACGAGCAGTACTTC
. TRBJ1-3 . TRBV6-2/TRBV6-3 CASTIPRDGGNTIYF TGTGCCAGCACCATCCCCAGGGACGGCGGAAACACCATATATTTT
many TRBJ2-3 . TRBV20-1 CSAQGQNDTRDTQYF TGCAGTGCTCAAGGACAGAACGACACCAGGGATACGCAGTATTTT
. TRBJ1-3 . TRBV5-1 CASSSFCASSPQTGAGNTIYF .